This TCR beta chain was captured in a study of blood T cells in healthy people across ages. This clonotype was seen a few times. The people who gave samples were healthy Caucasians from Russia, aged roughly 6 to 95. Primed by a sample-barcoded 5' primer and a J-beta primer mix, a second PCR proceeded for roughly 6 to 12 cycles. TCRdb reanalysed the 5' RACE reads using MiXCR and keeps one entry per CDR3 protein. Of about 1.6 million distinct CDR3 sequences listed, 30% to 35% were seen once; the top ten hold about 10%. Trimming took 3 bases from V and 5 from J, leaving 14 bases between them. Per the germline V gene, CDR1 is DFQATT and CDR2 is SNEGSKA (reference sequence). This CDR3 is 13 amino acids long.

The source material was blood. The clonotype was recovered from a woman in her 30s in good health. The gene calls are TRBV20-1 and TRBJ2-7; tentatively, D is TRBD1 or TRBD2 (5 bases each). The CDR3 is CSARRRGTDEQYF. Written as DNA, the CDR3 is TGCAGTGCTAGGAGAAGAGGGACGGACGAGCAGTACTTC.